This T cell receptor (beta chain) was sequenced in a study of response to subunit inactivated influenza vaccine. Study-level results: Authors suggested each seasonal influenza vaccination recruits few new T cells.

TCRdb re-called the RT-PCR reads through MiXCR, storing one row per CDR3 protein. In the table there are roughly 570,000 distinct CDR3 sequences, 10% to 15% of which are singletons. This CDR3 contains 16 residues. Trimming cost V 0 bases and J 12 bases, with 22 bases left between them. CDR1 and CDR2 from the germline V gene are SGDLS and YYNGEE. In its sample, this clonotype was seen many times. Antigen: not known. This chain links TRBV9 with TRBJ2-1; D might be TRBD1 (6 bases). Specimen: PBMCs from blood, collected 35 to 45 days after vaccination. The clonotype comes from a man between 45 and 60 years old who received an inactivated influenza vaccine. The DNA of the CDR3 is TGTGCCAGCAGCGTAGGTAGTGGTCAGGGGTCTAGGGTGCAGTTCTTC. Encoded protein: CASSVGSGQGSRVQFF.